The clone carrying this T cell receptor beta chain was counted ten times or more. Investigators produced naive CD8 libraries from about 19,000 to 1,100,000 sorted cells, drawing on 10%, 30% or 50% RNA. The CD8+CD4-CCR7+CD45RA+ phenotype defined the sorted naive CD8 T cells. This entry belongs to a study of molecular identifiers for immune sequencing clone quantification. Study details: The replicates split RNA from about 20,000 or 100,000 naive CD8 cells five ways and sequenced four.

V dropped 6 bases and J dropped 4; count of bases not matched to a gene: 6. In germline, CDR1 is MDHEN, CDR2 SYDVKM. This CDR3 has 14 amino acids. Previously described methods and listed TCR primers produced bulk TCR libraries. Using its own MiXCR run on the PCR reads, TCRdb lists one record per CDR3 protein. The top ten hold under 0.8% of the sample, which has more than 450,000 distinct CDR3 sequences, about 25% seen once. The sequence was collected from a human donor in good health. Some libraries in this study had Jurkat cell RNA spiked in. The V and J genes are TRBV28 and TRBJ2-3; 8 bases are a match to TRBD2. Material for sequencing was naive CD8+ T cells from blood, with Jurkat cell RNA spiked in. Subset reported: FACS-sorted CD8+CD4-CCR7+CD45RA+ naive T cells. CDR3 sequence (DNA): TGTGCCAGCAGGGGCGGGAGGACGTCAGATACGCAGTATTTT. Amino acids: CASRGGRTSDTQYF.